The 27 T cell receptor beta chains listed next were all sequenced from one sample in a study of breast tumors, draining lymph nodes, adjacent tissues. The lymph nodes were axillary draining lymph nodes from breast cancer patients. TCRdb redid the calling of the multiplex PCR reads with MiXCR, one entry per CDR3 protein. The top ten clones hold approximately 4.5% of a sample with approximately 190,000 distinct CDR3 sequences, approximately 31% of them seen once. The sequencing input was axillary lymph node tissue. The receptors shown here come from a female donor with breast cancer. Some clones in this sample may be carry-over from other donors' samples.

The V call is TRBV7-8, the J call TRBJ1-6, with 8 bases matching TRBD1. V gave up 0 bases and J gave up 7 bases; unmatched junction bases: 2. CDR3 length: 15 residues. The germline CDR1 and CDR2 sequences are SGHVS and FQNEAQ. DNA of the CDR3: TGTGCCAGCAGCTTAGCCGACAGGGGCAATTCACCCCTCCACTTT. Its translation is CASSLADRGNSPLHF. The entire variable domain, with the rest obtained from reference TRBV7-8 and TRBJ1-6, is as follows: GAGVSQSPRYKVAKRGQDVALRCDPISGHVSLFWYQQALGQGPEFLTYFQNEAQLDKSGLPSDRFFAERPEGSVSTLKIQRTQQEDSAVYLCASSLADRGNSPLHFGNGTRLTVT.

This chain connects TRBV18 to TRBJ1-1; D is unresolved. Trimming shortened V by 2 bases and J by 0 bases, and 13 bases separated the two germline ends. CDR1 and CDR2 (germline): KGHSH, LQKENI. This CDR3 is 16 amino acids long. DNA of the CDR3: TGTGCCAGCTCACCATTTGACCCTAACATGAACACTGAAGCTTTCTTT. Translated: CASSPFDPNMNTEAFF.

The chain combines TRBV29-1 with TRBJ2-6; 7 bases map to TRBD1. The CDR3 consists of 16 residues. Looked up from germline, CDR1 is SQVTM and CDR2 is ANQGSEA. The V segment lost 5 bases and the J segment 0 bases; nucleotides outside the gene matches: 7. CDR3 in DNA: TGCAGCGTTCCGACAGGGAGAGACTCTGGGGCCAACGTCCTGACTTTC. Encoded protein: CSVPTGRDSGANVLTF.

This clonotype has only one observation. This CDR3 reads CASSIGRGFNQPQHF. CDR3 sequence (DNA): TGTGCCAGTAGTATAGGCAGGGGCTTCAATCAGCCCCAGCATTTT. The chain is built from TRBV19 and TRBJ1-5, with D tentatively TRBD1 (6 bases). CDR1 is LNHDA and CDR2 is SQIVND in the germline V gene (reference sequence). The CDR3 covers 15 residues. V was shortened by 1 base and J by 3 bases, with 10 bases between the two germline ends.

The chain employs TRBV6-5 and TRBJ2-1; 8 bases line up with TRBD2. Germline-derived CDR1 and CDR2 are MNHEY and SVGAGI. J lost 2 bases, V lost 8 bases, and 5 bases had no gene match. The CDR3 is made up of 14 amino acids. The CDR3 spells CASGLAGPYNEQFF. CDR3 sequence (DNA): TGTGCCAGCGGGCTAGCGGGTCCCTACAATGAGCAGTTCTTC.

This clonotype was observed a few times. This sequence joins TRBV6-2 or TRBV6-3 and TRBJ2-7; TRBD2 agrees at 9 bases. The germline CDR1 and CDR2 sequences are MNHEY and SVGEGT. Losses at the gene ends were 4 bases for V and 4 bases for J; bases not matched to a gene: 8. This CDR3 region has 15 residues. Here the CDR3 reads CASSSTGTSLYEQYF. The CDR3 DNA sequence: TGTGCCAGCAGTTCCACCGGGACTAGCCTTTACGAGCAGTACTTC.

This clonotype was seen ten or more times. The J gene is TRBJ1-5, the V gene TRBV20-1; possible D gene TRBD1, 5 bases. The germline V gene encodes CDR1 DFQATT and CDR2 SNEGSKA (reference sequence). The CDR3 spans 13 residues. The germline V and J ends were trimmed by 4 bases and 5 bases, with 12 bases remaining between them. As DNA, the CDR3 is TGCAGTGCTAAGTTGGCAGGGTATCAGCCCCAGCATTTT. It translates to CSAKLAGYQPQHF.

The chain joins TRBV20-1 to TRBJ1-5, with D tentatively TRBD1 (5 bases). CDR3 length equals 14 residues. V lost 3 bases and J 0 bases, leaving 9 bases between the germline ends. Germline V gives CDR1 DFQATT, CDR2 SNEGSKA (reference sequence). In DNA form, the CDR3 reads TGCAGTGCTAGTGGGGGTAATAGCAATCAGCCCCAGCATTTT. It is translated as CSASGGNSNQPQHF.

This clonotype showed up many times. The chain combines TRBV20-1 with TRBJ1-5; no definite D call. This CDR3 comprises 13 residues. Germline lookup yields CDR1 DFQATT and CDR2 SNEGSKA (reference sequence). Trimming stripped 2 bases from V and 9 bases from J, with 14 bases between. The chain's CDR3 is CSARSPNGRPQHF. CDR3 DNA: TGCAGTGCTAGATCGCCGAACGGTAGGCCCCAGCATTTT.

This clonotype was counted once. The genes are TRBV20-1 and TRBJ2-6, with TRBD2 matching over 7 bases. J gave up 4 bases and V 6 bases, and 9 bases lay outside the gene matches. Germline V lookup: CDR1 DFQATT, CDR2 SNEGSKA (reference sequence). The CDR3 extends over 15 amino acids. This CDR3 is CSAGGDGSGANVLTF. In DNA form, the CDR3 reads TGCAGTGCGGGAGGGGATGGATCGGGGGCCAACGTCCTGACTTTC.

CDR3 loop: CASSEQGAYNEQFF. The CDR3 DNA reads TGTGCCAGCAGTGAACAGGGGGCCTACAATGAGCAGTTCTTC. V gene TRBV25-1 combines with J gene TRBJ2-1; TRBD1 matches 7 bases. Per the germline V gene, CDR1 is MGHDK and CDR2 is SYGVNS. Trimming removed 2 bases from V and 2 bases from J; junction bases left unmatched: 0. The CDR3 consists of 14 residues.

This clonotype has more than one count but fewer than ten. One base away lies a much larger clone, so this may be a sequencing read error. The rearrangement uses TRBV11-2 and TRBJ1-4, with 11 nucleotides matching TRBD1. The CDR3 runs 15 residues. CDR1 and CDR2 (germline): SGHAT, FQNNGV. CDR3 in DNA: TGTGCCAGCAGCCTCCGGGGACAGGGGGATGAAGAACTGTTTTTT. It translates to CASSLRGQGDEELFF. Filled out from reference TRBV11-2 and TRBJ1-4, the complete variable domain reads EAGVAQSPRYKIIEKRQSVAFWCNPISGHATLYWYQQILGQGPKLLIQFQNNGVVDDSQLPKDRFSAERLKGVDSTLKIQPAKLEDSAVYLCASSLRGQGDEELFFGSGTQLSVL.

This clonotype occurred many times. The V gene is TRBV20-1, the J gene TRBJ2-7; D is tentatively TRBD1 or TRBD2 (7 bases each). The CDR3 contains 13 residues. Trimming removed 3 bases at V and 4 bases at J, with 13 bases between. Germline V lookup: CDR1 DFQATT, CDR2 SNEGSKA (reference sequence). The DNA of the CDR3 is TGCAGTGCTAGTCAGGGGGGGAAATACGAGCAGTACTTC. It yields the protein CSASQGGKYEQYF.

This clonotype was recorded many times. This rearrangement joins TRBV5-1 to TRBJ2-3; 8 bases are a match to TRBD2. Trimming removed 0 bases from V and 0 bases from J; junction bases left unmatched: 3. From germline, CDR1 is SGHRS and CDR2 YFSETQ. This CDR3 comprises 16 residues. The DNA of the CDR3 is TGCGCCAGCAGCTTGGGTAGCGGGGCTAGCACAGATACGCAGTATTTT. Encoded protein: CASSLGSGASTDTQYF.

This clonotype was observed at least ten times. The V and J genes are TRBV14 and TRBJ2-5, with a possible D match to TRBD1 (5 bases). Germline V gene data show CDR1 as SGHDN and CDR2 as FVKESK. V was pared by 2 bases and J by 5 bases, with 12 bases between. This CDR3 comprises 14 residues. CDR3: CASSQLQAGETQYF. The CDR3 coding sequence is TGTGCCAGCAGCCAATTACAGGCCGGGGAGACCCAGTACTTC.

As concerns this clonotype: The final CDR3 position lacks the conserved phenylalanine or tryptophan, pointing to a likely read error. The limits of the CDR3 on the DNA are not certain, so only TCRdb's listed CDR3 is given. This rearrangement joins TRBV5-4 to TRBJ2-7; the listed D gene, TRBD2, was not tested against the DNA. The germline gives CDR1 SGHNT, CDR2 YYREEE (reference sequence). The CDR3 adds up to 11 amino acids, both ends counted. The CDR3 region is CASSPSPWRTS.

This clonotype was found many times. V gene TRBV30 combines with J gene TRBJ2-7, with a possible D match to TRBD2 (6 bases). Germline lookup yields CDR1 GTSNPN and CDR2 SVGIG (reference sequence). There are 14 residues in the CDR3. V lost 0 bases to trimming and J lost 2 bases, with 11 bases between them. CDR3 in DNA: TGTGCCTGGAGTGTAGGAGGGAATGCCTACGAGCAGTACTTC. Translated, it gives CAWSVGGNAYEQYF.

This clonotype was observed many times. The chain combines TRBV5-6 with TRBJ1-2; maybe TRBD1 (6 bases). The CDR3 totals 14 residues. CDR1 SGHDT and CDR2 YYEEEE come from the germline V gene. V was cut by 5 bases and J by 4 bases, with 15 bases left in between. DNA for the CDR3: TGTGCCAGCAGGACACGGGGGGCCCTCTATGGCTACACCTTC. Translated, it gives CASRTRGALYGYTF. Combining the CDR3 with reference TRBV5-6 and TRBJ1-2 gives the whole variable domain DAGVTQSPTHLIKTRGQQVTLRCSPKSGHDTVSWYQQALGQGPQFIFQYYEEEERQRGNFPDRFSGHQFPNYSSELNVNALLLGDSALYLCASRTRGALYGYTFGSGTRLTVV.

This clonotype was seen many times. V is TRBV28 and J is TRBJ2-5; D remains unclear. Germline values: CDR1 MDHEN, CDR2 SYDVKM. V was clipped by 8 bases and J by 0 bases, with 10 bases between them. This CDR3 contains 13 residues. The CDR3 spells CASLNSNQETQYF. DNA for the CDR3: TGTGCCAGCTTAAACAGCAACCAAGAGACCCAGTACTTC.

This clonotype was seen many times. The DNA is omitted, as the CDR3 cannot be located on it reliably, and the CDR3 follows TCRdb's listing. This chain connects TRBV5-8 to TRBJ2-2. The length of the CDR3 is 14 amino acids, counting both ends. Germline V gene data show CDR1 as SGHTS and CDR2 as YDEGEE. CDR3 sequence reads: CASISLFGAGELFF.

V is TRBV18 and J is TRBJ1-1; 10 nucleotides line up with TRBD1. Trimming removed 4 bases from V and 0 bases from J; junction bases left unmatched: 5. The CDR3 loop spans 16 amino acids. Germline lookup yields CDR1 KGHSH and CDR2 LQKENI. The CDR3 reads CASSLGQGVVNTEAFF. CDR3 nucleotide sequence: TGTGCCAGCTCACTAGGACAGGGGGTAGTGAACACTGAAGCTTTCTTT.

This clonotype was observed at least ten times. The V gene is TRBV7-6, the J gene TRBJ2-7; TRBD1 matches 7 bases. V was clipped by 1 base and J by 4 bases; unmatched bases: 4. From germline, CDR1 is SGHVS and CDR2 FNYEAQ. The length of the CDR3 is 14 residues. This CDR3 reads CASSLEAGGYEQYF. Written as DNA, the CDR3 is TGTGCCAGCAGCTTAGAGGCAGGGGGTTACGAGCAGTACTTC.

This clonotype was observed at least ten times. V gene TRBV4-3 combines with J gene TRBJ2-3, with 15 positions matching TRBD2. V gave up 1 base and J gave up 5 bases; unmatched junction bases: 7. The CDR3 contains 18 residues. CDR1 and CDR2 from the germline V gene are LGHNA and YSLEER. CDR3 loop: CASSQGAPGLAGGDTQYF. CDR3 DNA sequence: TGCGCCAGCAGCCAAGGAGCACCGGGACTAGCGGGAGGAGATACGCAGTATTTT.

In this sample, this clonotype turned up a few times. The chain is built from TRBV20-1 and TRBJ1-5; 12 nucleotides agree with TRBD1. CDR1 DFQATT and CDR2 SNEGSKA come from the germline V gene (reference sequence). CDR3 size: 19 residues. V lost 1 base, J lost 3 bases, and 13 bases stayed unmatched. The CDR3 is CSARGSYRDRGLVNQPQHF. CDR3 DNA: TGCAGTGCTAGAGGATCATACCGGGACAGGGGGCTGGTCAATCAGCCCCAGCATTTT.

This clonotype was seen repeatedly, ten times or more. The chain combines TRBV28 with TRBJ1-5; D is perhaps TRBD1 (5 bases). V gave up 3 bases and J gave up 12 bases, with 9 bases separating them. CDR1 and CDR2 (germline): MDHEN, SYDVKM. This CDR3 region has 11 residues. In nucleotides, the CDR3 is TGTGCCAGCAGTTTGGGGGTACTCCAGCATTTT. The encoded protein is CASSLGVLQHF.

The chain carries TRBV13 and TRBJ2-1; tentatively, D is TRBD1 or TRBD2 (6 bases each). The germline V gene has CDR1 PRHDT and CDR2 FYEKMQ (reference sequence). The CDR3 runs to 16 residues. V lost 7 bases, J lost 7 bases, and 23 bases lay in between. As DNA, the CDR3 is TGTGCCAGCACCCTTGGGGGGCCGGAGGTTCGAAATGAGCAGTTCTTC. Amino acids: CASTLGGPEVRNEQFF. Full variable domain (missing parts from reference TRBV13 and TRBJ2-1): AAGVIQSPRHLIKEKRETATLKCYPIPRHDTVYWYQQGPGQDPQFLISFYEKMQSDKGSIPDRFSAQQFSDYHSELNMSSLELGDSALYFCASTLGGPEVRNEQFFGPGTRLTVL.

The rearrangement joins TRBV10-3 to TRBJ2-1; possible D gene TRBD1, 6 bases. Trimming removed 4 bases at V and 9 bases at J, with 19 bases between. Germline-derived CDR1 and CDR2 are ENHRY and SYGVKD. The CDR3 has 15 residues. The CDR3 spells CAISGQAVLAGEQFF. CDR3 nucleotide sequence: TGTGCCATCAGTGGACAGGCCGTGTTGGCGGGTGAGCAGTTCTTC.